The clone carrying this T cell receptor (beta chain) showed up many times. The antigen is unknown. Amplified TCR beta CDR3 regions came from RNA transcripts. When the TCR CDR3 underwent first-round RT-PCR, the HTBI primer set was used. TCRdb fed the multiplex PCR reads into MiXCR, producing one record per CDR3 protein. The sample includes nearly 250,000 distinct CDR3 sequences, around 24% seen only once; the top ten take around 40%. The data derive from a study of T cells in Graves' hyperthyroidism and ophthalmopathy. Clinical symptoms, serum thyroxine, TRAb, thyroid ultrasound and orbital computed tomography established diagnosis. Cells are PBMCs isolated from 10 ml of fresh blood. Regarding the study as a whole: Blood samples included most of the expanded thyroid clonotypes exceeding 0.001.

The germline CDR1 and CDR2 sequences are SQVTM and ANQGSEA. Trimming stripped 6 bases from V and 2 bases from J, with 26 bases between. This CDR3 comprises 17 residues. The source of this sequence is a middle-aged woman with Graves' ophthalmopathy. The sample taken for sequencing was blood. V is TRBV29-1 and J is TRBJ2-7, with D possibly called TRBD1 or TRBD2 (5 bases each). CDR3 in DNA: TGCAGCGTCGGGGACCCGCGAAGCGCGGGTTTTACCTACGAGCAGTACTTC. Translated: CSVGDPRSAGFTYEQYF.